This T cell receptor beta chain was recorded in a study of blood T cell repertoires in COVID-19. At the level of the study: Sites across the United States, Italy and Spain contributed samples from acute and convalescent COVID-19. T cells, B-cell-depleted T cells, or PBMCs provided the cDNA or gDNA that served as material.

Authors' methods: Amplifying reference gene primers gave estimates of nucleated cell counts. Clones were read by immunoSEQ multiplex PCR, and TCRdb kept only the in-frame ones, dropping some. The V and J calls and clone size are taken from that table; D and trimming were inferred from the DNA. The table includes about 220,000 clones, 82% detected once. Those who participated ranged in age from roughly 18 to 89 years and resided in 20 to 30 US areas. This receptor was obtained from a woman aged 60 to 75 who had recovered from COVID-19. The sequencing sample was made of PBMCs or T cells enriched from blood (not recorded which).

The CDR3 bases are TGTGCCAGCAGCTCGAGACAGGGGGGTGGGGAGCTGTTTTTT. This translates into CASSSRQGGGELFF. The chain joins TRBV11-2 to TRBJ2-2; 9 bases map to TRBD1. V was clipped by 4 bases and J by 8 bases; unmatched bases: 5. This CDR3 region has 14 residues. Germline CDR1 SGHAT, CDR2 FQNNGV.